A single sample gave rise to the 30 T cell receptor beta chains below, sequenced in a study of cytomegalovirus exposure and HLA in healthy donors. Both 60 Vbeta primers and 13 Jbeta primers went into the PCR. The table came from immunoSEQ multiplex PCR; TCRdb's copy has only in-frame clones and leaves some out. The sample lists under 150,000 clones; approximately 80% were seen once. The sample was PBMCs. Receptors were obtained from a woman between 40 and 55 years old in good health and CMV-seronegative.

The chain employs TRBV4-1 and TRBJ1-5; D gene ambiguous. This CDR3 is built from 17 residues. V was trimmed by 4 bases and J by 6 bases, leaving 22 bases between them. From germline, CDR1 is MGHRA and CDR2 YSYEKL. The CDR3 is CASSRLAGWGSGQPQHF. The DNA for the CDR3 is TGCGCCAGCAGCCGTCTCGCGGGGTGGGGTTCGGGTCAGCCCCAGCATTTT.

This clone was recorded a few times. The chain links TRBV19 to TRBJ1-4; TRBD1 is a possible D gene (6 bases). CDR1 and CDR2 from the germline V gene are LNHDA and SQIVND (reference sequence). The V end lost 9 bases, the J end lost 8 bases, and 22 bases lay between the germline ends. This CDR3 spans 15 amino acids. CDR3 region: CASRWGGQGSEKLFF. For the CDR3, the DNA is TGTGCCAGCCGATGGGGGGGGCAGGGATCCGAAAAACTGTTTTTT.

A word on this clone: Other DNA sequences in this sample translate to the same CDR3. V gene TRBV7-8 combines with J gene TRBJ1-1, with D possibly being TRBD1 (5 bases). V lost 5 bases to trimming and J lost 2 bases, with 9 bases between them. The CDR3 contains 13 residues. Germline-derived CDR1 and CDR2 are SGHVS and FQNEAQ. The CDR3 region is CASSLQGNTEAFF. The CDR3 DNA reads TGTGCCAGCAGCCTTCAGGGTAACACTGAAGCTTTCTTT.

The chain links TRBV30 to TRBJ2-1; possible D gene TRBD1, 5 bases. Per the germline V gene, CDR1 is GTSNPN and CDR2 is SVGIG (reference sequence). This CDR3 spans 12 amino acids. Trimming left V 2 bases short and J 12 bases short, with 14 bases between. CDR3 loop: CAWSQSGQGQFF. CDR3 sequence (DNA): TGTGCCTGGAGTCAATCAGGGCAGGGGCAGTTCTTC.

The genes are TRBV6-1 and TRBJ2-1, with 7 bases identical to TRBD1. V lost 7 bases and J lost 5; bases outside the gene matches: 5. The CDR3 runs to 13 residues. Germline-derived CDR1 and CDR2 are MNHNS and SASEGT. Here the CDR3 reads CASKGQNDNEQFF. The CDR3 DNA is TGTGCCAGCAAGGGACAGAACGACAATGAGCAGTTCTTC.

The V call is TRBV2, the J call TRBJ1-5; D is ambiguous. The CDR3 spans 16 residues. Germline CDR1 and CDR2: SNHLY and FYNNEI. V shed 6 bases and J shed 0 bases, with 15 bases lying between them. The DNA of the CDR3 is TGTGCCAGCAGCGGGCCCGGGATCGATAGCAATCAGCCCCAGCATTTT. This sequence encodes CASSGPGIDSNQPQHF.

The chain carries TRBV6-1 and TRBJ1-2; 9 nucleotides match TRBD1. The germline CDR1 and CDR2 sequences are MNHNS and SASEGT. The CDR3 consists of 15 residues. V was pared by 0 bases and J by 4 bases, with 3 bases of the junction left unmatched. The CDR3 DNA reads TGTGCCAGCAGTGAAGCTACAGGGGGCGGCTATGGCTACACCTTC. Translating it yields CASSEATGGGYGYTF.

The chain's CDR3 is CASSLAGVNTGELFF. The CDR3 DNA follows: TGTGCCAGCAGTCTAGCGGGGGTTAACACCGGGGAGCTGTTTTTT. V usage is TRBV27 and J usage is TRBJ2-2; 10 nucleotides agree with TRBD2. Germline V lookup: CDR1 MNHEY, CDR2 SMNVEV (reference sequence). The CDR3 runs 15 residues. V dropped 5 bases and J dropped 2; count of bases not matched to a gene: 2.

This rearrangement joins TRBV6-1 to TRBJ2-2; D is unresolved. CDR1 and CDR2 (germline): MNHNS, SASEGT. CDR3 length equals 14 residues. The ends were cut back, 3 bases at V and 3 bases at J, with 8 bases in the middle. The CDR3 loop reads CASSDGPYTGELFF. The CDR3 nucleotides are TGTGCCAGCAGTGATGGGCCCTACACCGGGGAGCTGTTTTTT.

This chain joins TRBV9 and TRBJ2-3; TRBD2 agrees at 14 bases. This CDR3 comprises 18 residues. Trimming cost V 0 bases and J 6 bases; bases outside gene matches: 9. The germline V gene has CDR1 SGDLS and CDR2 YYNGEE. CDR3 in DNA: TGTGCCAGCAGCGTAGTTGGGACTAGCGGGGGACACGGCGATACGCAGTATTTT. Protein: CASSVVGTSGGHGDTQYF.

The chain links TRBV5-4 to TRBJ1-2; 10 bases match TRBD1. In germline, CDR1 is SGHNT, CDR2 YYREEE (reference sequence). The V and J ends lost 0 bases and 4 bases, in that order; junction bases with no gene match: 6. CDR3 length equals 16 residues. The CDR3 DNA follows: TGTGCCAGCAGCTTGGCCGGGACAGGGGACGGCTATGGCTACACCTTC. As protein: CASSLAGTGDGYGYTF.

The J gene is TRBJ2-3, the V gene TRBV18, with a tentative D call TRBD2 (5 bases). There are 14 residues in the CDR3. V dropped 6 bases and J dropped 5 bases, with 15 bases sitting between them. CDR1 and CDR2 (germline): KGHSH, LQKENI. As DNA, the CDR3 is TGTGCCAGCTCGCGTGATTCCGGGGAAGATACGCAGTATTTT. It yields the protein CASSRDSGEDTQYF. Full variable domain (outside the CDR3, taken from reference TRBV18 and TRBJ2-3): NAGVMQNPRHLVRRRGQEARLRCSPMKGHSHVYWYRQLPEEGLKFMVYLQKENIIDESGMPKERFSAEFPKEGPSILRIQQVVRGDSAAYFCASSRDSGEDTQYFGPGTRLTVL.

The chain is built from TRBV29-1 and TRBJ1-2; TRBD1 matches 7 bases. CDR1 is SQVTM, CDR2 ANQGSEA, per germline. Trimming at V came to 6 bases and at J to 3 bases, leaving 4 bases not matched to a gene. This CDR3 has 12 residues. CDR3 region: CSVNRGDYGYTF. The CDR3 DNA reads as TGCAGCGTAAACAGGGGAGACTATGGCTACACCTTC.

The chain combines TRBV6-5 with TRBJ2-1; 7 nucleotides agree with TRBD1. J gave up 6 bases and V 2 bases, and 4 bases lay outside the gene matches. The V gene's germline CDR1 is MNHEY and CDR2 SVGAGI. The CDR3 is 14 residues long. The CDR3 DNA reads TGTGCCAGCAGTTACAGGGACAGCGCCAATGAGCAGTTCTTC. This gives the protein CASSYRDSANEQFF.

In nucleotides, the CDR3 is TGTGCCAGCACGGACAGATGGATGAACACTGAAGCTTTCTTT. It encodes CASTDRWMNTEAFF. The rearrangement joins TRBV28 to TRBJ1-1, with a possible D match to TRBD1 (6 bases). CDR1 MDHEN and CDR2 SYDVKM come from the germline V gene. Trimming left V 7 bases short and J 0 bases short, with 12 bases between. The CDR3 length is 14 residues. Supplemented by reference TRBV28 and TRBJ1-1, the full variable domain reads DVKVTQSSRYLVKRTGEKVFLECVQDMDHENMFWYRQDPGLGLRLIYFSYDVKMKEKGDIPEGYSVSREKKERFSLILESASTNQTSMYLCASTDRWMNTEAFFGQGTRLTVV.

J is TRBJ1-6 and V is TRBV10-3; D is perhaps TRBD1 (5 bases). Per the germline V gene, CDR1 is ENHRY and CDR2 is SYGVKD. Between the trimmed V and J ends, which lost 4 bases and 9 bases, there was a span of 13 bases. The CDR3 has 14 amino acids. The CDR3 loop is CAISVGNGGSPLHF. CDR3 DNA sequence: TGTGCCATCAGTGTGGGCAACGGGGGTTCACCCCTCCACTTT.

This chain connects TRBV21-1 to TRBJ1-2; the D segment call TRBD1 is taken from the table without a DNA check. TRBV21-1 is a recognized pseudogene. CDR3 length: 19 amino acids. The CDR3 protein is CASSKVITLRATGFVGYTF. CDR3 bases: TGTGCCAGCAGCAAAGTCATAACCCTCCGGGCCACAGGGTTCGTTGGCTACACCTTC.

This rearrangement joins TRBV2 to TRBJ1-5; 8 nucleotides align to TRBD1. Losses at the gene ends were 7 bases for V and 1 base for J; bases not matched to a gene: 6. Per germline, CDR1 SNHLY and CDR2 FYNNEI. The CDR3 is 15 residues long. CDR3 nucleotide sequence: TGTGCCAGCACAAAAGACAGGGGAAGCAATCAGCCCCAGCATTTT. This gives the protein CASTKDRGSNQPQHF.

The rearrangement joins TRBV30 to TRBJ1-6; TRBD1 is a possible D gene (6 bases). The CDR3 covers 14 residues. The ends were cut back, 5 bases at V and 1 base at J, with 9 bases in the middle. CDR1 is GTSNPN, CDR2 SVGIG, per germline (reference sequence). The CDR3 spells CAWVGGSYNSPLHF. For the CDR3, the DNA is TGTGCCTGGGTAGGGGGATCCTATAATTCACCCCTCCACTTT.

The chain employs TRBV4-1 and TRBJ1-4, with D possibly TRBD1 on 5 matching bases. The CDR3 is 14 residues long. Trimming stripped 5 bases from V and 2 bases from J, with 9 bases between. Per germline, CDR1 MGHRA and CDR2 YSYEKL. The CDR3 loop is CASSWGLTNEKLFF. The CDR3 DNA follows: TGCGCCAGCAGCTGGGGCCTTACTAATGAAAAACTGTTTTTT.

The J gene is TRBJ2-7, the V gene TRBV6-5; 7 bases fit TRBD1. The ends lost 0 bases at V and 5 bases at J; junction bases unmatched: 10. From germline, CDR1 is MNHEY and CDR2 SVGAGI. The CDR3 is 16 amino acids. The CDR3 sequence is CASSYSTSGGIDEQYF. CDR3 nucleotides: TGTGCCAGCAGTTACTCGACTTCAGGGGGTATCGACGAGCAGTACTTC.

The J gene is TRBJ2-5, the V gene TRBV7-2; the match to TRBD1 covers 10 bases. V lost 0 bases, J lost 5 bases, and 3 bases stayed unmatched. From germline, CDR1 is SGHTA and CDR2 FQGNSA. CDR3 length: 15 amino acids. CDR3 amino acids: CASSLAGTGEETQYF. The CDR3, as DNA: TGTGCCAGCAGCTTAGCGGGGACAGGGGAGGAGACCCAGTACTTC.

The gene calls are TRBV6-5 and TRBJ2-1; 9 bases agree with TRBD2. The CDR3 covers 14 residues. Germline V CDR1 and CDR2: MNHEY, SVGAGI. With V trimmed by 4 bases and J by 9 bases, 7 bases remained unmatched. CDR3 in amino acids: CASSWSSGGSEQFF. CDR3 in DNA: TGTGCCAGCAGTTGGAGTAGCGGGGGATCTGAGCAGTTCTTC.

This chain connects TRBV6-7 to TRBJ2-7, with 7 bases fitting TRBD1. TRBV6-7 falls under the ORF class, with uncertain function. The CDR3 has 14 residues. The V and J ends lost 7 bases and 6 bases, in that order; junction bases with no gene match: 12. The CDR3 here is CASTPGQKDSEQYF. The CDR3 DNA sequence: TGTGCCAGCACCCCGGGACAGAAAGACTCCGAGCAGTACTTC.

The chain recombines TRBV25-1 with TRBJ1-1; tentative D call: TRBD1 (5 bases). Germline loops: CDR1 MGHDK, CDR2 SYGVNS. The ends were cut back, 2 bases at V and 11 bases at J, with 15 bases in the middle. This CDR3 is 13 amino acids long. The CDR3 DNA sequence: TGTGCCAGCAGTGAAAATTCCGGGGGGTATGCTTTCTTT. Its translation: CASSENSGGYAFF.

The chain has TRBV10-3 and TRBJ1-5; TRBD1 might be the D (6 bases). Germline-derived CDR1 and CDR2 are ENHRY and SYGVKD. This CDR3 is built from 16 residues. V was shortened by 3 bases and J by 0 bases, with 12 bases between the two germline ends. This CDR3 reads CAISDQTGYSNQPQHF. In DNA, the CDR3 is TGTGCCATCAGTGACCAGACAGGTTATAGCAATCAGCCCCAGCATTTT.

The J gene is TRBJ1-6, the V gene TRBV2, with 7 bases matching TRBD1. CDR1 SNHLY and CDR2 FYNNEI come from the germline V gene. The V gene end was trimmed by 1 base and the J gene end by 6 bases; junction bases not matched to a gene: 3. The CDR3 contains 15 residues. As DNA, the CDR3 is TGTGCCAGCAGTGAAGGTGGGACAGCTAATTCACCCCTCCACTTT. It yields the protein CASSEGGTANSPLHF. Based on the CDR3 plus reference TRBV2 and TRBJ1-6, the full variable domain is EPEVTQTPSHQVTQMGQEVILRCVPISNHLYFYWYRQILGQKVEFLVSFYNNEISEKSEIFDDQFSVERPDGSNFTLKIRSTKLEDSAMYFCASSEGGTANSPLHFGNGTRLTVT.

This clone was recorded only once. The chain employs TRBV27 and TRBJ2-7, with a weak D call TRBD1 (5 bases). This CDR3 has 13 residues. Trimming took off 10 bases at V and 3 bases at J, with 16 bases between the two ends. Germline V gene lookup returns CDR1 MNHEY and CDR2 SMNVEV (reference sequence). For the CDR3, the DNA is TGTGCCATCAAAGCCTCAGGGAACTACGAGCAGTACTTC. This gives the protein CAIKASGNYEQYF.

This clone was seen a single time. The V call is TRBV7-6, the J call TRBJ1-1; D is unresolved. Germline CDR1 and CDR2: SGHVS and FNYEAQ. The CDR3 has 14 amino acids. The ends were cut back, 2 bases at V and 1 base at J, with 8 bases in the middle. CDR3 nucleotides: TGTGCCAGCAGCTTACTAACAGCGAACACTGAAGCTTTCTTT. It codes for CASSLLTANTEAFF.

V and J are TRBV19 and TRBJ1-5; no definite D call. V was pared by 3 bases and J by 4 bases, with 10 bases between. Germline V CDR1 and CDR2: LNHDA, SQIVND (reference sequence). The CDR3 is made up of 14 amino acids. The CDR3: CASSMWEVNQPQHF. As DNA, the CDR3 is TGTGCCAGTAGTATGTGGGAGGTTAATCAGCCCCAGCATTTT.